This T cell receptor (beta chain) is from a study of blood T cell repertoires in COVID-19. Across the study: Samples came from the United States, Italy and Spain, spanning acute and convalescent COVID-19. Sources were T cells, B-cell-depleted T cells, or PBMCs; the material itself was cDNA or gDNA.

V lost 5 bases, J lost 4 bases, and 8 bases stayed unmatched. The CDR3 sequence is 15 residues long. The V gene's germline CDR1 is MNHNS and CDR2 SASEGT. Per the study methods: Reference gene primer amplification gave nucleated cell count estimates. Clones were read by immunoSEQ multiplex PCR, and TCRdb kept only the in-frame ones, dropping some. Clonal size and the V and J genes are those of that table, whereas D and trimming came from the DNA. Here the sample spans some 67,000 clones, 70% to 90% being singletons. The chain couples TRBV6-1 to TRBJ1-5, with TRBD1 matching over 7 bases. The clonotype originates from a woman aged 55-75 years with acute or convalescent COVID-19. Input material: peripheral blood. The CDR3 DNA reads as TGTGCCAGCAGTTCGAAGACAGGGTATAATCAGCCCCAGCATTTT. Protein: CASSSKTGYNQPQHF.